Listed below are T cell receptor beta chains from one sample, sequenced in a study of vaccination effects on CD4 cells after COVID-19. Sequencing was performed with immunoSEQ multiplex PCR; in TCRdb, only in-frame clones are kept and a portion is missing. The data show 14,000 or so clones, about 72% seen once. These receptors have no known antigen. The sequencing used CD4+ T cells from PBMCs cultured with SARS-CoV-2 spike peptides, collected after COVID-19 vaccination. The receptors derive from a human donor who received a COVID-19 vaccine. Each CDR3 is given with its conserved first and last residue. The order of the fields is D gene, J gene, V gene, clone size, CDR3 protein, CDR3 DNA. D genes are given only for firm matches. Not every row has a clone size; where given, it reads once, few, many or a size class.

TRBD2 | TRBJ2-4 | TRBV3-1/TRBV3-2 | - | CASGSGSGAKNIQYF | TGTGCCAGCGGAAGCGGGAGTGGGGCCAAAAACATTCAGTACTTC
- | TRBJ2-2 | TRBV2 | few | CASTHEGNTGELFF | TGTGCCAGCACCCACGAGGGGAACACCGGGGAGCTGTTTTTT
- | TRBJ2-3 | TRBV3-1/TRBV3-2 | - | CASSRGKWRGGSTDTQYF | TGTGCCAGCAGCCGGGGTAAATGGAGGGGCGGAAGCACAGATACGCAGTATTTT
TRBD2 | TRBJ2-1 | TRBV2 | once | CASSYSGGNNEQFF | TGTGCCAGCTCCTATAGCGGGGGCAACAATGAGCAGTTCTTC
TRBD2 | TRBJ2-2 | TRBV9 | - | CASSATSRGGVTGELFF | TGTGCCAGCAGCGCAACCTCCCGGGGGGGAGTCACCGGGGAGCTGTTTTTT
TRBD2 | TRBJ2-7 | TRBV3-1/TRBV3-2 | - | CASSHGSSGMFSYEQYF | TGTGCCAGCAGCCACGGTTCTAGCGGGATGTTTTCCTACGAGCAGTACTTC
- | TRBJ1-3 | TRBV19 | - | CASSIRNSGNTIYF | TGTGCCAGTAGTATCAGGAACTCTGGAAACACCATATATTTT
- | TRBJ1-1 | TRBV4-1 | - | CASSQASIGGNTEAFF | TGCGCCAGCAGCCAGGCCAGTATAGGGGGGAACACTGAAGCTTTCTTT
- | TRBJ2-1 | TRBV3-1/TRBV3-2 | few | CASSQGRFNEQFF | TGTGCCAGCAGCCAAGGCCGGTTCAATGAGCAGTTCTTC
TRBD1 | TRBJ2-7 | TRBV6-5 | - | CASSYSGGVYEQYF | TGTGCCAGCAGTTATTCAGGGGGCGTCTACGAGCAGTACTTC
- | TRBJ1-5 | TRBV28 | - | CASSLGRSLNQPQHF | TGTGCCAGCAGTTTAGGGAGAAGCTTGAATCAGCCCCAGCATTTT
- | TRBJ2-5 | TRBV5-6 | - | CASSLRTGETQYF | TGTGCCAGCAGCCTTCGGACGGGAGAGACCCAGTACTTC
TRBD1 | TRBJ1-6 | TRBV7-9 | few | CASSLNRQGNSPLHF | TGTGCCAGCAGCCTAAACAGACAGGGAAATTCACCCCTCCACTTT
- | TRBJ2-6 | TRBV25-1 | - | CASSESAGRGSGANVLTF | TGTGCCAGCAGTGAAAGCGCGGGCAGGGGCTCTGGGGCCAACGTCCTGACTTTC
TRBD2 | TRBJ2-2 | TRBV4-3 | - | CASSHVGGTGELFF | TGCGCCAGCAGCCACGTCGGGGGGACCGGGGAGCTGTTTTTT
- | TRBJ2-3 | TRBV7-9 | - | CASSSGTSTVTQYF | TGTGCCAGCAGCTCCGGGACCTCCACCGTTACGCAGTATTTT
- | TRBJ1-6 | TRBV3-1/TRBV3-2 | - | CASSIRGLRGNSPLHF | TGTGCCAGCAGTATCCGGGGGTTGAGGGGTAATTCACCCCTCCACTTT
TRBD2 | TRBJ2-7 | TRBV5-6 | - | CASSLLGGGQYEQYF | TGTGCCAGCAGCTTGTTGGGCGGGGGGCAATACGAGCAGTACTTC
TRBD2 | TRBJ2-7 | TRBV11-2 | - | CASSSRPAGGGYEQYF | TGTGCCAGCAGCTCCCGACCAGCGGGAGGAGGGTACGAGCAGTACTTC
- | TRBJ1-3 | TRBV5-6 | medium-sized | CASSLDRGPSGNTIYF | TGTGCCAGCAGCTTGGACCGGGGACCCTCTGGAAACACCATATATTTT
- | TRBJ1-3 | TRBV19 | - | CASSNLTIRVSGNTIYF | TGTGCCAGCTCGAACCTGACGATCCGCGTCTCTGGAAACACCATATATTTT
- | TRBJ2-7 | TRBV6-5 | once | CASSYSLRGNEQYF | TGTGCCAGCAGTTACTCATTACGGGGAAACGAGCAGTACTTC
TRBD2 | TRBJ2-1 | TRBV6-5 | - | CASSYSLRGRDEQFF | TGTGCCAGCAGTTACTCCCTGCGCGGGAGGGATGAGCAGTTCTTC
TRBD1 | TRBJ2-5 | TRBV9 | - | CASSVDRGGETQYF | TGTGCCAGCAGCGTGGACAGGGGAGGAGAGACCCAGTACTTC
- | TRBJ2-1 | TRBV9 | - | CASSVLSRPYNEQFF | TGTGCCAGCAGCGTTCTGAGTAGGCCCTACAATGAGCAGTTCTTC
- | TRBJ2-1 | TRBV7-9 | - | CASSAGTPEQFF | TGTGCCAGCAGCGCCGGGACTCCCGAGCAGTTCTTC
TRBD2 | TRBJ2-3 | TRBV5-8 | - | CASSSILAGGYDTQYF | TGTGCCAGCAGCTCGATCTTAGCGGGAGGTTATGATACGCAGTATTTT
- | TRBJ1-6 | TRBV27 | - | CASSLFGPYNSPLHF | TGTGCCAGCAGTTTATTCGGACCCTATAATTCACCCCTCCACTTT
TRBD2 | TRBJ2-3 | TRBV4-3 | - | CASSQDLFLKRGVADTQYF | TGCGCCAGCAGCCAAGATTTGTTCCTCAAGCGGGGGGTGGCAGATACGCAGTATTTT
- | TRBJ1-1 | TRBV28 | large | CASSLNSGRSTEAFF | TGTGCCAGCAGTTTAAATTCAGGGAGGAGCACTGAAGCTTTCTTT
- | TRBJ1-6 | TRBV30 | - | CAWTGNNSPLHF | TGTGCCTGGACCGGGAATAATTCACCCCTCCACTTT
- | TRBJ1-1 | TRBV6-6 | few | CASSPPGVTEAFF | TGTGCCAGCAGTCCTCCGGGGGTCACTGAAGCTTTCTTT
- | TRBJ2-7 | TRBV11-2 | - | CASSLVAVGPYEQYF | TGTGCCAGCAGCTTAGTAGCGGTCGGCCCCTACGAGCAGTACTTC
TRBD1 | TRBJ1-6 | TRBV7-3 | - | CASSLRRTGNSPLHF | TGTGCCAGCAGCCTACGAAGGACAGGGAATTCACCCCTCCACTTT
- | TRBJ1-5 | TRBV7-2 | few | CASSQEQNQPQHF | TGTGCCAGCAGCCAGGAGCAAAATCAGCCCCAGCATTTT
- | TRBJ1-1 | TRBV11-1 | - | CASSPGVNTEAFF | TGTGCCAGCAGCCCAGGGGTGAACACTGAAGCTTTCTTT
- | TRBJ1-1 | TRBV29-1 | few | CSAGGREGTEAFF | TGCAGCGCTGGGGGAAGGGAGGGCACTGAAGCTTTCTTT
- | TRBJ2-4 | TRBV18 | - | CASSAEAKNIQYF | TGTGCCAGCTCCGCGGAGGCCAAAAACATTCAGTACTTC
- | TRBJ1-5 | TRBV19 | - | CASSKVKGGNQPQHF | TGTGCCAGTAGTAAGGTGAAGGGTGGCAATCAGCCCCAGCATTTT
- | TRBJ1-1 | TRBV5-1 | - | CASIGRTEAFF | TGCGCCAGCATAGGCCGAACTGAAGCTTTCTTT
TRBD1 | TRBJ2-3 | TRBV7-2 | - | CASSYGTGTDTQYF | TGTGCCAGCAGCTACGGGACAGGGACAGATACGCAGTATTTT
TRBD2 | TRBJ2-5 | TRBV11-2 | medium-sized | CASSLRQRGGPETQYF | TGTGCCAGCAGCCTAAGACAGCGGGGGGGCCCGGAGACCCAGTACTTC
- | TRBJ1-6 | TRBV30 | - | CAWRYGFTGNNSPLHF | TGTGCCTGGAGATACGGGTTTACGGGCAATAATTCACCCCTCCACTTT
TRBD1 | TRBJ1-1 | TRBV29-1 | - | CSVAQGLMNTEAFF | TGCAGCGTTGCACAGGGGCTCATGAACACTGAAGCTTTCTTT
TRBD1 | TRBJ2-5 | TRBV7-9 | - | CASSGQGAGTQYF | TGTGCCAGCAGCGGACAGGGGGCCGGGACCCAGTACTTC
TRBD1 | TRBJ1-4 | TRBV4-3 | - | CASSQDGTGGSEKLFF | TGCGCCAGCAGCCAAGATGGGACAGGGGGCAGTGAAAAACTGTTTTTT
TRBD2 | TRBJ2-2 | TRBV5-1 | - | CASSTGLANTGELFF | TGCGCCAGCAGCACAGGACTAGCGAACACCGGGGAGCTGTTTTTT
- | TRBJ1-3 | TRBV4-3 | - | CASSQAPYSGNTIYF | TGCGCCAGCAGCCAAGCACCCTACTCTGGAAACACCATATATTTT
- | TRBJ2-7 | TRBV5-1 | - | CASSLDLRSEQYF | TGCGCCAGCAGCTTGGATCTAAGGAGCGAGCAGTACTTC
- | TRBJ2-5 | TRBV6-4 | medium-sized | CAILGVSETQYF | TGTGCCATTCTGGGGGTTTCAGAGACCCAGTACTTC
- | TRBJ1-1 | TRBV29-1 | - | CSVEGRRAGKTEAFF | TGCAGCGTTGAGGGGCGCAGGGCCGGGAAGACTGAAGCTTTCTTT
- | TRBJ2-2 | TRBV7-2 | - | CASSSDTGELFF | TGTGCCAGCAGCTCAGACACCGGGGAGCTGTTTTTT
- | TRBJ1-5 | TRBV4-1 | few | CASSQDLGPRAQHF | TGCGCCAGCAGCCAAGATCTGGGACCTCGGGCCCAGCATTTT
- | TRBJ2-7 | TRBV7-2 | - | CASSFTLFEEQYF | TGTGCCAGCAGCTTCACGCTGTTTGAGGAGCAGTACTTC